The next 9 T cell receptor beta chains were all read from a single sample in a study of cytomegalovirus exposure and HLA in healthy donors. Primers for the PCR totalled 60 Vbeta and 13 Jbeta. This table comes from immunoSEQ multiplex PCR, and its TCRdb copy is limited to in-frame clones, with some not included. Of over 100,000 clones listed, 77% are singletons. The sample comprised PBMCs. The receptors come from a male donor in good health and CMV-seropositive.

The chain carries TRBV9 and TRBJ1-3; possible D gene TRBD1, 6 bases. This CDR3 is 15 amino acids long. With 4 bases removed from V and 4 bases from J, the gap between germline ends came to 15 bases. The germline CDR1 and CDR2 sequences are SGDLS and YYNGEE. CDR3 nucleotides: TGTGCCAGCAGCCCCAACAGGGTAGACGGAAACACCATATATTTT. Translation gives CASSPNRVDGNTIYF.

A single count supports this clone. The genes are TRBV21-1 and TRBJ1-4; the tabulated D call, TRBD1, remains unverified against the DNA. TRBV21-1 is a pseudogene locus. The CDR3 length is 15 residues. CDR3: CASSKAKQDNEKLFF. DNA for the CDR3: TGTGCCAGCAGCAAAGCAAAACAGGATAATGAAAAACTGTTTTTT.

The gene calls are TRBV6-5 and TRBJ2-7; 7 positions agree with TRBD1. Germline trimming cut 0 bases from V and 3 bases from J; bases unmatched to any gene: 5. This CDR3 has 15 amino acids. Germline-derived CDR1 and CDR2 are MNHEY and SVGAGI. The CDR3 sequence is CASSYSLGGSYEQYF. Written as DNA, the CDR3 is TGTGCCAGCAGTTACTCCTTAGGGGGCAGCTACGAGCAGTACTTC.

This clone was counted a few times. V gene TRBV4-1 combines with J gene TRBJ2-3; 8 bases are a match to TRBD2. Trimming removed 5 bases from V and 0 bases from J; junction bases left unmatched: 4. Germline values: CDR1 MGHRA, CDR2 YSYEKL. CDR3 size: 15 residues. As DNA, the CDR3 is TGCGCCAGCAGCTTCGGGGGGGGAAGCACAGATACGCAGTATTTT. This codes for CASSFGGGSTDTQYF.

This chain connects TRBV7-8 to TRBJ2-2, with 8 positions matching TRBD1. Per germline, CDR1 SGHVS and CDR2 FQNEAQ. Trimming at V came to 5 bases and at J to 7 bases, leaving 12 bases not matched to a gene. The CDR3 loop spans 16 amino acids. CDR3 in amino acids: CASSPRDRPVYGELFF. In DNA, the CDR3 is TGTGCCAGCAGCCCTAGGGACAGGCCCGTTTACGGGGAGCTGTTTTTT.

The V gene is TRBV21-1, the J gene TRBJ2-1; TRBD2 is the table's D call and was not checked against the DNA. TRBV21-1 is shown as a pseudogene. The CDR3 runs 12 residues. The CDR3 DNA reads TGTGCCAGCAGCAAAACTAGATCTGAGCAGTTCTTC. This sequence encodes CASSKTRSEQFF.

This clone was observed a handful of times. Other DNA sequences in the same sample also yield this CDR3. This rearrangement joins TRBV2 to TRBJ2-7; maybe TRBD1 (5 bases). The CDR3 runs 15 residues. V lost 4 bases, J lost 0 bases, and 13 bases lay in between. Germline V gene lookup returns CDR1 SNHLY and CDR2 FYNNEI. CDR3 sequence: CASSGGRGSSYEQYF. CDR3 coding DNA: TGTGCCAGCAGTGGGGGTAGGGGAAGCTCCTACGAGCAGTACTTC.

V is TRBV10-3 and J is TRBJ2-6; 9 bases are a match to TRBD1. The V segment lost 9 bases and the J segment 0 bases; nucleotides outside the gene matches: 6. This CDR3 region has 16 residues. Germline CDR1 and CDR2: ENHRY and SYGVKD. The CDR3 loop reads CAIRDRASSGANVLTF. The CDR3, as DNA: TGTGCCATTCGGGACAGGGCGAGCTCTGGGGCCAACGTCCTGACTTTC.

In this sample, this clone turned up once. The chain is built from TRBV6-5 and TRBJ2-5; D possibly corresponds to TRBD2 (5 bases). The DNA matches TRBJ2-7 better at its end, which makes the J call doubtful. This CDR3 contains 14 residues. Germline CDR1 reads MNHEY; CDR2 reads SVGAGI. The CDR3 DNA sequence: TGTGCCAGCAGTTCGGGGATACTCCTCTACGAGCAGTACTTC. Protein product: CASSSGILLYEQYF.